This entry concerns a single T cell receptor beta chain. Its matching antigen is unknown. Germline V CDR1 and CDR2: SGHTA, FQGNSA. This CDR3 has 16 residues. V was clipped by 5 bases and J by 9 bases; unmatched bases: 9. The assay was immunoSEQ multiplex PCR, and TCRdb's table has in-frame clones only and misses some. The repertoire holds about 26,000 clones, with 73% as singletons. Before the COVID-19 pandemic, during about 2011-2019, CD4+ T cells were taken from unexposed donors. CD4+ T cells were isolated from the cells after around 11 days of culture. Each well had a few million PBMCs in roughly 5% human AB serum with IL-2. Half the medium was replaced with IL-2 medium on days 3 and 7. The sample belongs to a study of CD4 T cells in relation to SARS-CoV-2 and coronaviruses. The wider study: Negative control cultures got HIV-1 Nef peptides or no peptide.

This TCR derives from a human donor in good health. This chain uses TRBV7-2 with TRBJ2-1, with TRBD2 matching 14 bases. The sequenced material came from CD4+ T cells from PBMCs, cultured in vitro. In nucleotides, the CDR3 is TGTGCCAGCAGCCTGGGGACTAGCGGGAGATCAGGTGAGCAGTTCTTC. This gives the protein CASSLGTSGRSGEQFF.